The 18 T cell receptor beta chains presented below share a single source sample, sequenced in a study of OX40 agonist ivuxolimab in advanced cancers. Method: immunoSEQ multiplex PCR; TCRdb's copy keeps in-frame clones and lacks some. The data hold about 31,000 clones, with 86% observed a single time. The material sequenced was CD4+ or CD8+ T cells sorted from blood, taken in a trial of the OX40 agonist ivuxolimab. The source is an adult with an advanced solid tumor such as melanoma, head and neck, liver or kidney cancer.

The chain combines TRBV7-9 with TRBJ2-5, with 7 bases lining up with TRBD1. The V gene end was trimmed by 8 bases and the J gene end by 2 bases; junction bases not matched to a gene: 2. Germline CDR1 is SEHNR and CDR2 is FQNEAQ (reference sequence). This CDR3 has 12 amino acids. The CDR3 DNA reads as TGTGCCAGCGGGACAGATCAAGAGACCCAGTACTTC. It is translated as CASGTDQETQYF.

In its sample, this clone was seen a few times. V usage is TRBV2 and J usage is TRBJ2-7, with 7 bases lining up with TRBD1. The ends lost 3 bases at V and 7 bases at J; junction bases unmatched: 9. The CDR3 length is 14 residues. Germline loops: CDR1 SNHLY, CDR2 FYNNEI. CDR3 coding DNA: TGTGCCAGCAGTGACCATGACAGGGCGTGGGAGCAGTACTTC. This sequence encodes CASSDHDRAWEQYF.

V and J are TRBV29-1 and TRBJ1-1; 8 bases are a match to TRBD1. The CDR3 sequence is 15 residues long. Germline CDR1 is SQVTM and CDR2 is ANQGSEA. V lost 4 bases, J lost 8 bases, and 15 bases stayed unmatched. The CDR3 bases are TGCAGCGTTGTGGTCAGGGGGCGCGGTAGGGACGAAGCTTTCTTT. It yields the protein CSVVVRGRGRDEAFF.

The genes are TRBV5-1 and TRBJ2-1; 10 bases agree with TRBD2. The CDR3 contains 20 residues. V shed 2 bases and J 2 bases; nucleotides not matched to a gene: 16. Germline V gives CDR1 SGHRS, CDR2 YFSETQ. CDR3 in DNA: TGCGCCAGCAGCTTTCCCCGGACTAGCGGTCCCGGCCGGCCCTACAATGAGCAGTTCTTC. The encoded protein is CASSFPRTSGPGRPYNEQFF. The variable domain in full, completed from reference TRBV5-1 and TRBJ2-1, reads KAGVTQTPRYLIKTRGQQVTLSCSPISGHRSVSWYQQTPGQGLQFLFEYFSETQRNKGNFPGRFSGRQFSNSRSEMNVSTLELGDSALYLCASSFPRTSGPGRPYNEQFFGPGTRLTVL.

The CDR3 loop reads CASGRLAGEQFF. The CDR3 bases are TGTGCCAGCGGGCGACTAGCGGGGGAGCAGTTCTTC. The V gene is TRBV2, the J gene TRBJ2-1; 11 nucleotides line up with TRBD2. CDR1 is SNHLY and CDR2 is FYNNEI in the germline V gene. V lost 8 bases, J lost 10 bases, and 4 bases stayed unmatched. The CDR3 has 12 amino acids.

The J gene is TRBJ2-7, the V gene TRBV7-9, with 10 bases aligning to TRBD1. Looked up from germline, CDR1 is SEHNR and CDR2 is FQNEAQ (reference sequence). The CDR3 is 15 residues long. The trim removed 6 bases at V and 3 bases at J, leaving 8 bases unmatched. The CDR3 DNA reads TGTGCCAGCAGTTACGGGACAGGGGCAATCTACGAGCAGTACTTC. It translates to CASSYGTGAIYEQYF. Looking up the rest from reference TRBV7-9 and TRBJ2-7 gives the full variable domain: DTGVSQNPRHKITKRGQNVTFRCDPISEHNRLYWYRQTLGQGPEFLTYFQNEAQLEKSRLLSDRFSAERPKGSFSTLEIQRTEQGDSAMYLCASSYGTGAIYEQYFGPGTRLTVT.

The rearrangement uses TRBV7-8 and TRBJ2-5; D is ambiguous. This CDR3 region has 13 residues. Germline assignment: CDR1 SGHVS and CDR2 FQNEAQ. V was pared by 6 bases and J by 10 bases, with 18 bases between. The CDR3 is CASRPPTAPSQYF. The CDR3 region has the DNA TGTGCCAGCAGACCCCCAACAGCCCCGAGCCAGTACTTC.

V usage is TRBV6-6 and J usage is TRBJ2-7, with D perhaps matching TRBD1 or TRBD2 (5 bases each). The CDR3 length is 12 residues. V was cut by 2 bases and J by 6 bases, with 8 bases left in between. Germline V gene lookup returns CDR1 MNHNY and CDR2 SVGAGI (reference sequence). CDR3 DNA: TGTGCCAGCAGTTACCTGGGGGTCGAGCAGTACTTC. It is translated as CASSYLGVEQYF.

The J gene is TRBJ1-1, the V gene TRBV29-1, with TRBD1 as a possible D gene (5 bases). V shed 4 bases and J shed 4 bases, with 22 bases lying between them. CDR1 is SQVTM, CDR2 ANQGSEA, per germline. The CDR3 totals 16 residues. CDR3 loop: CSVAGESSLGGTEAFF. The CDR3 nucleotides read TGCAGCGTTGCGGGGGAGTCCTCCCTCGGTGGCACTGAAGCTTTCTTT.

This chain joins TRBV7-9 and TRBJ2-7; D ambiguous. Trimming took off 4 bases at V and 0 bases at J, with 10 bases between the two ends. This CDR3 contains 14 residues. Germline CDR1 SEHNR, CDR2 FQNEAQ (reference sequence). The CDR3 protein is CASSSGETSYEQYF. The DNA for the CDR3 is TGTGCCAGCAGCTCCGGCGAAACCTCCTACGAGCAGTACTTC.

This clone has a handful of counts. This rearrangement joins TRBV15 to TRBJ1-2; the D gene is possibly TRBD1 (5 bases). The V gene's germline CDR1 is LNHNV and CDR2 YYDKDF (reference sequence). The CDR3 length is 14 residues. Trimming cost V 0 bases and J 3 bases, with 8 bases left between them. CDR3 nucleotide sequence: TGTGCCACCAGCAGAGATCTAGGGGACTATGGCTACACCTTC. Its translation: CATSRDLGDYGYTF.

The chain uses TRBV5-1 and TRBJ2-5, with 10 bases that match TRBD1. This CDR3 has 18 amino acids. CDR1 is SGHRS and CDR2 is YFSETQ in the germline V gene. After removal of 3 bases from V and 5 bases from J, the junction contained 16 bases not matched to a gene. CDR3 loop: CASSSSSPTTGGVETQYF. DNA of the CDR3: TGCGCCAGCAGCTCCTCAAGTCCTACGACAGGGGGCGTGGAGACCCAGTACTTC. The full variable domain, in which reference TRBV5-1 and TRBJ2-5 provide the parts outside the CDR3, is KAGVTQTPRYLIKTRGQQVTLSCSPISGHRSVSWYQQTPGQGLQFLFEYFSETQRNKGNFPGRFSGRQFSNSRSEMNVSTLELGDSALYLCASSSSSPTTGGVETQYFGPGTRLLVL.

Here the CDR3 reads CASSESAWNYEQYF. Written as DNA, the CDR3 is TGCGCCAGCAGTGAGTCGGCCTGGAACTACGAGCAGTACTTC. This chain joins TRBV10-1 and TRBJ2-7; D gene ambiguous. V was cut by 0 bases and J by 3 bases, with 9 bases left in between. From germline, CDR1 is WNHNN and CDR2 SYGVQD (reference sequence). The CDR3 is made up of 14 amino acids.

CDR3 protein: CASSLAQGVIETQYF. The CDR3 DNA sequence: TGTGCCAGCAGCTTAGCCCAGGGCGTGATTGAGACCCAGTACTTC. The chain carries TRBV7-2 and TRBJ2-5; D may be TRBD1 (5 bases). The CDR3 length is 15 residues. The ends were cut back, 0 bases at V and 5 bases at J, with 13 bases in the middle. Germline values: CDR1 SGHTA, CDR2 FQGNSA.

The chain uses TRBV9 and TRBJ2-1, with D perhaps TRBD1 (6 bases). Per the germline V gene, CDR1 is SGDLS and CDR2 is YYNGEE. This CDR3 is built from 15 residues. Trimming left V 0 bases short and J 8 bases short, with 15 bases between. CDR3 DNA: TGTGCCAGCAGCGTAGATGTTTTACAGGGCCATGAGCAGTTCTTC. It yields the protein CASSVDVLQGHEQFF. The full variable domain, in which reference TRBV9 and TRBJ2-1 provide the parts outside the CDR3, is DSGVTQTPKHLITATGQRVTLRCSPRSGDLSVYWYQQSLDQGLQFLIQYYNGEERAKGNILERFSAQQFPDLHSELNLSSLELGDSALYFCASSVDVLQGHEQFFGPGTRLTVL.

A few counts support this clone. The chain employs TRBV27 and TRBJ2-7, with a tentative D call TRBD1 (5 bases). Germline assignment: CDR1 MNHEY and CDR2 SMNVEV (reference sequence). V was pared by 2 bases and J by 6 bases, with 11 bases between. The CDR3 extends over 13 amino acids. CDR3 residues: CASSLGRAAEQYF. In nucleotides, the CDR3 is TGTGCCAGCAGTTTAGGCAGGGCTGCCGAGCAGTACTTC.

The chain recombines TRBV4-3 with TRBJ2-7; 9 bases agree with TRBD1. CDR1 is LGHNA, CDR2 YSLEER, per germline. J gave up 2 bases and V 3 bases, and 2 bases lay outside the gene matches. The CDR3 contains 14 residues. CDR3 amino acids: CASSQGTGTYEQYF. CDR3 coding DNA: TGCGCCAGCAGCCAGGGGACAGGGACCTACGAGCAGTACTTC.

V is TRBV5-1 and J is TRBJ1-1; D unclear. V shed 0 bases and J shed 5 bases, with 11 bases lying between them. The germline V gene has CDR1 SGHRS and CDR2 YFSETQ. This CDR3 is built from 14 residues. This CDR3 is CASSLAGGHTEAFF. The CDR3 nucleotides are TGCGCCAGCAGCTTGGCCGGTGGGCATACTGAAGCTTTCTTT.